This entry is about one T cell receptor beta chain. There is no known antigen for this receptor. Qualities for individual bases were not recorded, and no much larger clone is one base off. This specimen belongs to a study of blood T cells in healthy people across ages (dated by TCRdb to about 2015). Broadly, across the study: In model experiments, template switching captured roughly one uniquely barcoded TCR beta cDNA molecule for every two T cells. To avoid experimental bias, donors of different ages were spread randomly across the sequencing lanes. The study analyzed two additional independent replicas of 1 million unique cDNA reads from the same blood draw for two donors, one aged 18 to 30 and one aged 80 or older. To track age-related changes in TCR beta repertoire diversity, the study relied on deep sequencing normalized with unique cDNA molecular identifiers. The donors were split into four age groups: young (average 16 years), middle-aged (about 40), aged (approximately 59) and long-lived (approximately 80).

From the germline V gene, CDR1 is MNHEY and CDR2 is SVGAGI. Trimming removed 0 bases from V and 4 bases from J, leaving 6 bases between the germline ends. The cysteine opens and the phenylalanine closes a CDR3 of 13 amino acids. The DNA shown is the 39-base CDR3, in frame from base 1. The paper as a whole reports these results and caveats: Observed TCR beta diversity correlated strongly with the percentage of naive T cells measured by flow cytometry. Estimates of total diversity from one million sequenced T cells were regarded as lower bounds and underestimates. As age increased, observed TCR beta diversity per million T cells dropped in a roughly linear way, and a significant reduction was already evident by age about 40. The long-lived group showed more naive CD4+ T cells, fewer expanded clones and increased TCR diversity than the aged group, suggesting age selection. The CMV infection status of donors was not known, potentially confounding age-related changes in expanded clonotypes. Conclusive comparison of naive and antigen-experienced compartments was prevented by the profiling of bulk unsorted PBMCs.

Libraries were constructed by 5' RACE. Data came from an Illumina HiSeq 2500. A second PCR of about 6 to 12 cycles was run with a J-beta primer mix and a sample-barcoded 5' primer. A unique molecular identifier was introduced onto each TCR beta cDNA molecule by a template-switch 5' adaptor carrying 12 random nucleotides. Each sample yielded at least 3 million CDR3-containing paired-end reads. First-strand cDNA was synthesized from all RNA with the Mint cDNA synthesis kit, primed by a TRBC-specific oligonucleotide. All cDNA was treated with uracil-DNA glycosylase and then went through a first 18-cycle PCR with the universal primers M1SS and BC2_uni_R. Concerning the study's data processing: Each sample was normalized by randomly selecting 1 million high-quality reads, each carrying a distinct molecular identifier. Instead of being binned into consensus sequences, reads with shared molecular identifiers were discarded. CDR3 identification, clonotype clustering and error correction used MiTCR with a Q25 quality threshold and the strictest error-elimination algorithm. Lower-bound total TCR beta diversity was estimated with a nonparametric unseen species model using Euler transformation. In-frame beta chains were kept once TCRdb had trimmed the public reads at Q25 with fastp and called clones with MiXCR. Each entry merges the rows of one CDR3 protein and shows their most common DNA and genes. The V and J calls reflect TCRdb's pipeline rather than the authors' work. This sample gives about 1,400,000 distinct CDR3 sequences in total; around 55% of them show up just once. In total, the top ten clones hold over 6.5% of the sample.

The donors were some 39 Caucasian individuals from Russia, aged roughly 6 to 100 years, who were systemically healthy. About 9.1 milliliters of peripheral blood were collected from each donor into EDTA-treated Vacutainer tubes. Ficoll-Paque density-gradient centrifugation was used to isolate PBMCs, with at least 6.5 million per sample. Trizol reagent was used to extract total RNA from PBMCs, with at least 5 micrograms per sample. For every donor, an aliquot of PBMCs went through flow cytometry to measure the percentages of naive CD45RAhigh/CD27high T cells. The sample taken for sequencing was blood. This receptor chain uses TRBV6-5 and TRBJ2-5, with a tentative D gene TRBD1 over 5 matching bases. The origin of this receptor is a young man in good health. In nucleotides, the sequence is TGTGCCAGCAGTTACTCGGGGCCAGAGACCCAGTACTTC. This codes for CASSYSGPETQYF.